The subject of this entry is one TCR beta chain. Its target is not known. Methods used by the authors: ImmunoSEQ yielded junction-only sequences lacking quality scores, so filtering differed. Sequenced by immunoSEQ multiplex PCR; TCRdb stores in-frame clones only, minus some. D and trimming were read from the DNA, whereas the V and J calls and clone size are those reported in that table. The repertoire has over a million clones, around 98.5% of them found once; the top ten carry around 0.38%. The data stem from a study of shared clonotypes between healthy human individuals. Study at large: There were three CD4 naive, three CD4 memory, two CD8 naive and one CD8 memory plates per donor.

Points from the study as a whole: The four-donor shared clonotypes exceeded non-shared clonotypes in generation probability, with non-shared ones scoring lower. Sharing across four donors was highest in naive CD4 (roughly 5%) and lowest in memory CD8 (roughly 0.4%).

This sequence was found in a man aged 25-45 years in good health. Sequencing was carried out using naive CD4+ T cells sorted from blood. The sample's subset: CD45RA+ positively selected.

CDR3 loop: CASRGLSNTGELFF. As DNA, the CDR3 is TGCGCCAGCAGAGGTTTGTCCAACACCGGGGAGCTGTTTTTT. The rearrangement links TRBV5-1 to TRBJ2-2; D not resolved. Germline V lookup: CDR1 SGHRS, CDR2 YFSETQ. The CDR3 extends over 14 amino acids. Trimming took 5 bases from V and 2 from J, leaving 10 bases between them.